In its sample, the clone carrying this T cell receptor (beta chain) was seen many times. The antigen is not known. This record belongs to a study of CD8 T cells in ankylosing spondylitis. Findings and caveats of the study: Reportedly, disease-linked clones are significantly enriched in ankylosing spondylitis patients' matched synovial fluid. Several of the motif variants were reported before in synovial fluid and blood from reactive arthritis. Several highly homologous variants made up a TCR beta motif, and this motif appeared characteristic of ankylosing spondylitis blood.

Germline loops: CDR1 SGDLS, CDR2 YYNGEE. Deletions cut 0 bases from V and 0 bases from J, with 13 bases between. The CDR3 spans 18 residues. The authors made TCR beta libraries by quantitative 5'-RACE with molecular barcodes. TCRdb processed the 5' RACE reads anew with MiXCR; each CDR3 protein has one entry. In the table there are 150,000 to 200,000 distinct CDR3 sequences, roughly 18% of which are singletons. The TCR originated in a male donor aged 10-29 years with ankylosing spondylitis or in good health (not recorded which). The V and J genes are TRBV9 and TRBJ2-6, with D possibly matching TRBD1 (5 bases). The material sequenced was blood, either unsorted or a sorted T cell fraction (not recorded which). Here the CDR3 DNA reads TGTGCCAGCAGCGTAGATGTCAGGGCAGGCTCTGGGGCCAACGTCCTGACTTTC. Protein product: CASSVDVRAGSGANVLTF.